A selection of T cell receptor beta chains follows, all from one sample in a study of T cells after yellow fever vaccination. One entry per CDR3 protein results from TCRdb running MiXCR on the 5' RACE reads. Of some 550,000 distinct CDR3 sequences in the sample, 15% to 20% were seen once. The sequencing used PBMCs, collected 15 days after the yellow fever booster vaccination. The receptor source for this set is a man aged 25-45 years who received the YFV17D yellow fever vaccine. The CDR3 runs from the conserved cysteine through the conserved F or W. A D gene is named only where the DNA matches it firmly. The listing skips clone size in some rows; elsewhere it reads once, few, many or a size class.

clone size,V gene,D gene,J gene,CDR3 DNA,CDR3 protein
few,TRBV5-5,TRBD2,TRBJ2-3,TGTGCCAGCAGCAACCTTGGGACTAGCGGTTCACCAGGCGATACGCAGTATTTT,CASSNLGTSGSPGDTQYF
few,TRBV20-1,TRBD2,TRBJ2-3,TGCAGTGCTAGGACAGCGGGAGCCGTTGCAGATACGCAGTATTTT,CSARTAGAVADTQYF
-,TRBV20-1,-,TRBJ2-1,TGCAGTGCTAGGGGTCCCAATGAGCAGTTCTTC,CSARGPNEQFF
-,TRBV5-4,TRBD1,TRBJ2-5,TGTGCCAGCAGCACTCAGGGGGTAGAGACCCAGTACTTC,CASSTQGVETQYF
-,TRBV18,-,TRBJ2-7,TGTGCCAGCTCACCAGGCCAGCCGACCTACGAGCAGTACTTC,CASSPGQPTYEQYF
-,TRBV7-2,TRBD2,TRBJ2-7,TGTGCCAGCAGCTTAGGCGTGACTAGCGGGAGGGACGAGCAGTACTTC,CASSLGVTSGRDEQYF
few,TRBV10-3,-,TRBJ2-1,TGTGCCATCAGTGATAAAGGCTATGAGCAGTTCTTC,CAISDKGYEQFF
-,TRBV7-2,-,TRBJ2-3,TGTGCCAGCAGCTTAGTGGCGGTGGGGGATACGCAGTATTTT,CASSLVAVGDTQYF
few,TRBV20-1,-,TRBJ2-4,TGCAGTGCTAGAGTGGAGGGGGCAGCCAAAAACATTCAGTACTTC,CSARVEGAAKNIQYF
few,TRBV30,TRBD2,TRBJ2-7,TGTGCCTGCGGCCGGCTAGCGGGGACCTACGAGCAGTACTTC,CACGRLAGTYEQYF
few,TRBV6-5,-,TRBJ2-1,TGTGCGTCCCGGGACCCGATCGAGCAGTTCTTC,CASRDPIEQFF
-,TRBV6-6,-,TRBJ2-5,TGTGCCAGCAGCCGACTAGATTGCGAGACCCAGTACTTC,CASSRLDCETQYF
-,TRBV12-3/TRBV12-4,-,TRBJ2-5,TGTGCCAGCAGCTACACTCCGGAGACCCAGTACTTC,CASSYTPETQYF
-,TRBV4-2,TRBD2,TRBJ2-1,TGTGCCAGCAGCCAAGATCCCAAAGCGGGAGAGGGTGAGCAGTTCTTC,CASSQDPKAGEGEQFF
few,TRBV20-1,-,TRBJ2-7,TGCAGTGCTCGCCGGGCCGGAGGTGGTCCCTACGAGCAGTACTTC,CSARRAGGGPYEQYF
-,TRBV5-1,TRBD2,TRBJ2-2,TGCGCCAGCAGAACGCCGGGGAGGGCCGCCACCGGGGAGCTGTTTTTT,CASRTPGRAATGELFF
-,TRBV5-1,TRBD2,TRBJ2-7,TGCGCCAGCAGCCCCGGGACATTCACCTACTTATTGACTAGCGGGAAGGCCTACGAGCAGTACTTC,CASSPGTFTYLLTSGKAYEQYF
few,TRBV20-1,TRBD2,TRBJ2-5,TGCAGTGCTAGCCCCGGGACTAGGGGGTTTAAGACCCAGTACTTC,CSASPGTRGFKTQYF
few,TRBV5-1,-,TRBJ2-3,TGCGCCAGCAGCTTGTGGGGAGATGACACAGATACGCAGTATTTT,CASSLWGDDTDTQYF
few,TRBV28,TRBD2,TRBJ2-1,TGTGCCAGCAGTTTATCACTAGCGGGGAGGAATGAGCAGTTCTTC,CASSLSLAGRNEQFF
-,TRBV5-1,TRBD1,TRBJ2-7,TGCGCCAGCAGCCCTCAACCGACAGGGCAGGACGAGCAGTACTTC,CASSPQPTGQDEQYF
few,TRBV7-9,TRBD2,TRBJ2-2,TGTGCCAGCAGTATAGCGGGAACCGGGGAGCTGTTTTTT,CASSIAGTGELFF
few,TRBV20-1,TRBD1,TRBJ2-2,TGCAGTGCTAGTGGGACAGGGCTCACCGGGGAGCTGTTTTTT,CSASGTGLTGELFF
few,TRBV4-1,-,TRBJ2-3,TGCGCCAGCAGCCAAGGCCGGAGGACTAGCACAGATACGCAGTATTTT,CASSQGRRTSTDTQYF
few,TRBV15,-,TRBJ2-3,TGTGCCACCAGCACGACAGGAGCGGGAGATACGCAGTATTTT,CATSTTGAGDTQYF
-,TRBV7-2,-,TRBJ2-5,TGTGCCAGCAGCTTCAGGGGTCAGGGAACCCATCAAGAGACCCAGTACTTC,CASSFRGQGTHQETQYF
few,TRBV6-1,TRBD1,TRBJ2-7,TGTGCCAGCACCAAACTAGTAGGGACAGACGAGCAGTACTTC,CASTKLVGTDEQYF
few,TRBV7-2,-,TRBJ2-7,TGTGCCAGCAGCTTAGTGAGGGGGGTTCGGGACGAGCAGTACTTC,CASSLVRGVRDEQYF
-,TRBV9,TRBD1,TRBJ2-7,TGTGCCAGCAGCCCGACGGACAGGGCCTACGAGCAGTACTTC,CASSPTDRAYEQYF
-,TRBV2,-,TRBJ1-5,TGTGCCAGCAGTGAAGGGTTAGCTGCGGGCCAGCCCCAGCATTTT,CASSEGLAAGQPQHF
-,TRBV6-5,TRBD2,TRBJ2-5,TGTGCCAGCAGAGACTCGGGAGGGGAGACCCAGTACTTC,CASRDSGGETQYF
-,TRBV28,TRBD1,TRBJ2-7,TGTGCCAGCAGCCCTACAGGGGGCGGTATCGAGCAGTACTTC,CASSPTGGGIEQYF
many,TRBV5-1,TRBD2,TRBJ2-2,TGCGCCAGCAGCTTGGCCCCACTAGCGGGGAACACCGGGGAGCTGTTTTTT,CASSLAPLAGNTGELFF
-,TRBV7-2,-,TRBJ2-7,TGTGCCAGCAGCCGTACCAGGGGTTCCCACGAGCAGTACTTC,CASSRTRGSHEQYF
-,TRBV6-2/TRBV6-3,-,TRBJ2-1,TGTGCCAGCACCCCCTTATCCTCACTCTCCTACAATGAGCAGTTCTTC,CASTPLSSLSYNEQFF
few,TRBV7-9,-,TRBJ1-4,TGTGCCAGCAGCTTAGATGCCGAAAAACTGTTTTTT,CASSLDAEKLFF
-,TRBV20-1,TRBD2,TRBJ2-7,TGCAGTGCTATCCCTAGCGGGAGTAGGTACGAGCAGTACTTC,CSAIPSGSRYEQYF
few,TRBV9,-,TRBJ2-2,TGTGCCAGCAGCGTTGGTGGGAGAAACACCGGGGAGCTGTTTTTT,CASSVGGRNTGELFF
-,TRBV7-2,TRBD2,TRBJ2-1,TGTGCCAGCAGCTGGACGGGAGGGCCGGGTAATGAGCAGTTCTTC,CASSWTGGPGNEQFF
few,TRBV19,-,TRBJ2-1,TGTGCCAGTAGTCAACGTCCCTTTTCGTTCTCCAATGAGCAGTTCTTC,CASSQRPFSFSNEQFF